This T cell receptor beta chain was observed in a study of early stage breast cancer tumors (dated by TCRdb to between 2016 and 2019). Regarding the complete study: Of the approximately 16 invasive breast tumors, eleven to twelve were found to be estrogen receptor-positive, progesterone receptor-positive and HER2-negative. Of the roughly twelve ER+/PR+/HER2- tumors, eight were classified as invasive ductal carcinomas and four as invasive lobular carcinomas. On average, each sample got about 9-fold read coverage. A total of 2 million to 3 million templates, representing approximately 1,100,000 unique clonotypes, were detected across all samples. Overall study outcomes, separate from this receptor: The small cohort size prevented analysis by tumor subtype. Enriched TCRB sequences shared across patients were mostly commonly generated sequences, unlikely to play an important role in the tumor microenvironment. Compared with adjacent normal breast tissue, tumors had approximately 2.7-fold higher T cell density and higher clonality. Repertoires from blood and normal breast were more alike than repertoires from blood and tumor, and in about 85% of the 16 patients, comparing each tissue with blood separated tumor from normal. Chain pairing and functional markers such as CD4, CD8 and FOXP3 were not captured by bulk genomic DNA sequencing of unsorted cells.

Each sample was amplified as two independent genomic DNA replicates: approximately 550 ng for blood and approximately 1.6 ug for tumor or normal breast. Following the manufacturer's instructions, the ImmunoSeq Intro kit was used to carry out TCRB sequencing on genomic DNA. Multiplex PCR was run for around 33 cycles using proprietary primers and spike-in control sequences for absolute quantification. Single-end 150-bp reads were used to sequence an 87-bp fragment covering the CDR3 and the flanking V and J genes. Each lane of an Illumina MiSeq using version 3.0 chemistry carried seven multiplexed samples, with two replicates per sample. As for the authors' bioinformatics: The vendor's proprietary pipeline processed the raw data and merged both replicates into a single result for each sample. Clonotypes were defined as productive rearrangements sharing the V-gene family, CDR3 amino acid sequence and J-gene segment. To compute clonality, the normalized Shannon entropy (Pielou evenness) of TCRB abundances was subtracted from 1. T cell density was estimated by dividing total templates by the number of input cells inferred from the DNA input amount. Recon with default parameters was used to estimate total repertoire diversity and clonality. Tumor-enriched clonotypes were defined as having over 0.1% abundance in tumor and at least 32-fold higher abundance than in normal breast. Held by TCRdb, this immuneACCESS table contains in-frame sequences only and omits some clones. Under half of the omission traces to an unresolved V gene where checked; the cause of the rest is unknown. For V, J and clone size, that table is used; D and trimming come from the DNA. In this sample the table shows about 69,000 clones, less than 90% of which occur a single time. The biggest ten clones account for over 3.5% of the sample.

The V and J ends are trimmed by 7 bases and 1 base, leaving 19 bases between them. The germline V gene (reference sequence) specifies MNHEY as CDR1 and SMNVEV as CDR2. Taken from cysteine to phenylalanine, the CDR3 has 16 residues. CDR3 DNA only is kept here, 48 bases in frame from base 1. The study profiled bulk TCR beta-chain repertoires in matched peripheral blood, tumor and adjacent normal breast tissue taken from some 15 patients with early-stage breast cancer. Before surgery, roughly 4.5-11 mL of whole blood was collected in EDTA tubes and processed within 2 hours. Ficoll-Paque centrifugation in SepMate-50 tubes was used to isolate peripheral blood mononuclear cells. PBMCs were cryopreserved in aliquots of 2 to 4 million cells in around 90% FBS with about 10% DMSO and kept in liquid nitrogen. The Qiagen AllPrep DNA/RNA Mini kit was used for genomic DNA extraction. Turning to this clone: It has no known antigen specificity. Base qualities are not recorded, but no much larger clone differs from it by a single base.

The clonotype was recovered from a person aged 35-49 years with breast cancer. The rearrangement joined TRBV27 to TRBJ2-5, and possibly TRBD2, on 5 matching bases. Material for sequencing was blood. The CDR3 reads CASTSTRESPQETQYF. The DNA is as follows: TGTGCCAGCACCTCAACCCGGGAATCCCCCCAAGAGACCCAGTACTTC.